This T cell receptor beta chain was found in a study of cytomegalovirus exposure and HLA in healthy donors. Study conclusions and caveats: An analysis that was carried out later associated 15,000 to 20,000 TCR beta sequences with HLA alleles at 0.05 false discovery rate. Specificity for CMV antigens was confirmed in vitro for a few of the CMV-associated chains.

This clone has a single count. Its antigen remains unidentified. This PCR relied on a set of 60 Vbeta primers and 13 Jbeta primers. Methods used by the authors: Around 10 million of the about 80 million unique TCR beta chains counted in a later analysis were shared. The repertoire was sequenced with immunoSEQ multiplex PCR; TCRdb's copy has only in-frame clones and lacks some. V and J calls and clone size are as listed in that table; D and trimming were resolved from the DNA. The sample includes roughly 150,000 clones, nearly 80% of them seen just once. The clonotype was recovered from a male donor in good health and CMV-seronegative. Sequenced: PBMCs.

For the CDR3, the DNA is TGCGCCAGCAGCTCCTCACAGGGGGATCACTCTGGAAACACCATATATTTT. Translated: CASSSSQGDHSGNTIYF. The gene calls are TRBV5-1 and TRBJ1-3, with 8 positions matching TRBD1. Per germline, CDR1 SGHRS and CDR2 YFSETQ. The CDR3 has 17 residues. The ends lost 3 bases at V and 0 bases at J; junction bases unmatched: 8.